This T cell receptor (beta chain) was recovered during a study of blood T cell repertoires in COVID-19. Overall study: The samples span acute and convalescent COVID-19 from the United States, Italy and Spain. T cells, B-cell-depleted T cells, or PBMCs supplied cDNA or gDNA.

Concerning this clone itself: At one of its ends the junction is not consistent with the germline gene, which may arise from a read error.

The CDR3 is 14 amino acids. Germline CDR1 is SGHRS and CDR2 is YFSETQ. Clones were sequenced by immunoSEQ multiplex PCR, and TCRdb holds only the in-frame ones, with some missing. The table has under 300,000 clones, 84% seen once. The specimen sequenced was peripheral blood. V usage is TRBV5-1 and J usage is TRBJ1-5; D uncertain. This TCR derives from a middle-aged man with acute or convalescent COVID-19. This CDR3 reads CASSPEAGKQPQHF. CDR3 DNA: TGCGCCAGCAGCCCTGAGGCTGGCAAACAGCCCCAGCATTTT.